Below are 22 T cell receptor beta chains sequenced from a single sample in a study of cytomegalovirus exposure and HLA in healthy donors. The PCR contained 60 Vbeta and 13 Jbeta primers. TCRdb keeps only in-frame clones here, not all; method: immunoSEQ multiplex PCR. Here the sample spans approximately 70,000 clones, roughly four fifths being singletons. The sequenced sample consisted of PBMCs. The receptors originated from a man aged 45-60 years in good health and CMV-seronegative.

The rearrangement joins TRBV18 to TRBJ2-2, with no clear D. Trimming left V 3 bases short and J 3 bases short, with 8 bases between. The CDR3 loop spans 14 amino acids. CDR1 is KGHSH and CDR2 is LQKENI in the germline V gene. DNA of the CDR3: TGTGCCAGCTCACCCCGGAGAGACACCGGGGAGCTGTTTTTT. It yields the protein CASSPRRDTGELFF.

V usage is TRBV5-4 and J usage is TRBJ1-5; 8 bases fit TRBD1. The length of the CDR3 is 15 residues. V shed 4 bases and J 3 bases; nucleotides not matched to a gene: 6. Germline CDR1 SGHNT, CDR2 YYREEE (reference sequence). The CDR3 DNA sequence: TGTGCCAGCAGCAAGGGGACAGGTAACAATCAGCCCCAGCATTTT. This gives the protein CASSKGTGNNQPQHF.

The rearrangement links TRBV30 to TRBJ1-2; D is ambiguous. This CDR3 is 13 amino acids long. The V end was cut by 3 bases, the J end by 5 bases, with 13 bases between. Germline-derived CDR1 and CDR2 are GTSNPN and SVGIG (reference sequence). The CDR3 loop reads CAWSLGSVYGYTF. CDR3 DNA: TGTGCCTGGAGCCTGGGGAGTGTTTATGGCTACACCTTC. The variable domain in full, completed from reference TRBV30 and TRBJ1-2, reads SQTIHQWPATLVQPVGSPLSLECTVEGTSNPNLYWYRQAAGRGLQLLFYSVGIGQISSEVPQNLSASRPQDRQFILSSKKLLLSDSGFYLCAWSLGSVYGYTFGSGTRLTVV.

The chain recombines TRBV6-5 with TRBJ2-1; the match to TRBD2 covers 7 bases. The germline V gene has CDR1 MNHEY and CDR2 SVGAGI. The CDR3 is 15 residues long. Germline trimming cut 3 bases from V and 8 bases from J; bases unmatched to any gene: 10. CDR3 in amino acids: CASSYNGGSLDEQFF. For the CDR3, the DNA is TGTGCCAGCAGTTATAATGGCGGGAGTCTCGATGAGCAGTTCTTC.

The CDR3 DNA sequence: TGTGCCTGGAGAAAGGCTAGCGGGAGCGGTTACGAGCAGTACTTC. Encoded protein: CAWRKASGSGYEQYF. This chain joins TRBV30 and TRBJ2-7; 10 positions agree with TRBD2. The germline V gene encodes CDR1 GTSNPN and CDR2 SVGIG (reference sequence). V trimming: 3 bases; J trimming: 4 bases; junction bases outside the gene matches: 9. The CDR3 loop spans 15 amino acids.

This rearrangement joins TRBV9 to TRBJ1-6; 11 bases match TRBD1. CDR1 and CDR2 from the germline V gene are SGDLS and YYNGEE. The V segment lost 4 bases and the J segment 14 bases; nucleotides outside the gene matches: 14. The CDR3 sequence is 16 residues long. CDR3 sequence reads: CASSRGEGQGDRTLHF. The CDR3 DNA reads TGTGCCAGCAGCCGCGGGGAGGGACAGGGGGATAGGACCCTCCACTTT.

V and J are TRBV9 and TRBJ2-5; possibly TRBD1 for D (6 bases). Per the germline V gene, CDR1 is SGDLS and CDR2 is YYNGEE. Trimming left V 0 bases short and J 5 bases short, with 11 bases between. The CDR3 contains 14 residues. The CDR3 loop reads CASSVARGGETQYF. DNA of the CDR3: TGTGCCAGCAGCGTAGCCAGGGGTGGGGAGACCCAGTACTTC. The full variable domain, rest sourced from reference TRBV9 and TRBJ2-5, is DSGVTQTPKHLITATGQRVTLRCSPRSGDLSVYWYQQSLDQGLQFLIQYYNGEERAKGNILERFSAQQFPDLHSELNLSSLELGDSALYFCASSVARGGETQYFGPGTRLLVL.

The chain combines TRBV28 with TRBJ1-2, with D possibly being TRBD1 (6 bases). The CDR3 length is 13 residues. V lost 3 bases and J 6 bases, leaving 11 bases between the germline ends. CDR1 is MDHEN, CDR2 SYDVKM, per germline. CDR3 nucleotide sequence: TGTGCCAGCAGTTTTCAGGGGATAGATGGCTACACCTTC. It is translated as CASSFQGIDGYTF.

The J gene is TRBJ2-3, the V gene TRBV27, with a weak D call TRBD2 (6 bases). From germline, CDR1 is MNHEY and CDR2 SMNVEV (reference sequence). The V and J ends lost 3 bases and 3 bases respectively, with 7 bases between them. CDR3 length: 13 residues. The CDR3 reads CASSFLATDTQYF. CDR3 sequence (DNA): TGTGCCAGCAGTTTTCTAGCGACAGATACGCAGTATTTT.

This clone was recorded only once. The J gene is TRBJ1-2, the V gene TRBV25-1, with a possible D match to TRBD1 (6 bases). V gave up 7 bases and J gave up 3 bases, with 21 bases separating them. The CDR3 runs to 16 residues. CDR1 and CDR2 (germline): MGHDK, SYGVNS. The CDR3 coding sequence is TGTGCCAGCACCCGTGGGGGGGCAGGGGTGGACTATGGCTACACCTTC. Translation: CASTRGGAGVDYGYTF.

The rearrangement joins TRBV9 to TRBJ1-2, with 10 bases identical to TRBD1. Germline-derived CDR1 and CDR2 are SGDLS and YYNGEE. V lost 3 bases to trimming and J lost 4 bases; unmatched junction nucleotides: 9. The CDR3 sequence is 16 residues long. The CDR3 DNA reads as TGTGCCAGCAGCGCCGGGGACAGGGGTAGGGTCTATGGCTACACCTTC. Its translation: CASSAGDRGRVYGYTF.

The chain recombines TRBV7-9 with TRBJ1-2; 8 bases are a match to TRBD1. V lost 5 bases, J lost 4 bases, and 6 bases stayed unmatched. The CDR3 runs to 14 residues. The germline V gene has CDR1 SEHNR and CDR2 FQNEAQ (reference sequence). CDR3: CASSPRDRSYGYTF. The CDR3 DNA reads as TGTGCCAGCAGCCCAAGGGACAGGAGCTATGGCTACACCTTC. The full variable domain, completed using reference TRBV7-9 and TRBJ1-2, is DTGVSQNPRHKITKRGQNVTFRCDPISEHNRLYWYRQTLGQGPEFLTYFQNEAQLEKSRLLSDRFSAERPKGSFSTLEIQRTEQGDSAMYLCASSPRDRSYGYTFGSGTRLTVV.

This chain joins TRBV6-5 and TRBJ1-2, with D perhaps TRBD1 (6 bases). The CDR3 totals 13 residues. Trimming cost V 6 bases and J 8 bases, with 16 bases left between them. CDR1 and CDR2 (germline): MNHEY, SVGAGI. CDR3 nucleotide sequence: TGTGCCAGCAGCTCGACAGGCACCTGGGGCTACACCTTC. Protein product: CASSSTGTWGYTF.

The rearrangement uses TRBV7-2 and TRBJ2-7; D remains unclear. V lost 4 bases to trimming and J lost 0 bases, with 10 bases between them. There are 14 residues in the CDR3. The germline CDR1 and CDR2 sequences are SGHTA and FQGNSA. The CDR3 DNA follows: TGTGCCAGCAGCTCCTTCAGTATCTCCTACGAGCAGTACTTC. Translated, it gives CASSSFSISYEQYF.

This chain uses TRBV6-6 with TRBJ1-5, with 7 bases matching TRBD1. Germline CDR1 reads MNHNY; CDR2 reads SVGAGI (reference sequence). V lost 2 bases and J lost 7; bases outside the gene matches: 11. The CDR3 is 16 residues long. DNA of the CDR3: TGTGCCAGCAGTTACGCCACAGGGGTGTCTGGGCAGCCCCAGCATTTT. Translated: CASSYATGVSGQPQHF.

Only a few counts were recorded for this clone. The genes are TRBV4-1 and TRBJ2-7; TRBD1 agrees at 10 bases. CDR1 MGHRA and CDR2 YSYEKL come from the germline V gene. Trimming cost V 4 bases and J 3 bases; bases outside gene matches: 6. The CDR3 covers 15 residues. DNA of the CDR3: TGCGCCAGCAGCCCCTTCGGACAGGGGGGCTACGAGCAGTACTTC. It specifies CASSPFGQGGYEQYF.

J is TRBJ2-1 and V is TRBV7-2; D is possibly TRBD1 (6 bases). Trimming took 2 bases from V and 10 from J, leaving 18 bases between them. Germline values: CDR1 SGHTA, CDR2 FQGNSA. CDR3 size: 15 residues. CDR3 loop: CASSLRGRGVREQFF. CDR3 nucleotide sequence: TGTGCCAGCAGCTTAAGGGGCAGGGGAGTGAGGGAGCAGTTCTTC.

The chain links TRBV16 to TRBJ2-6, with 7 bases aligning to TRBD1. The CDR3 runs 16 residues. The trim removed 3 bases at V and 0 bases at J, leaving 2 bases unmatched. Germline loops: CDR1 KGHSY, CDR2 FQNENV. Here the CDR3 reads CASSQHRGSGANVLTF. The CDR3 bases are TGTGCCAGCAGCCAGCACAGGGGCTCTGGGGCCAACGTCCTGACTTTC.

The CDR3: CASSVLFGQGTAGELFF. The CDR3 bases are TGTGCCAGCAGTGTTTTATTTGGACAGGGCACTGCCGGGGAGCTGTTTTTT. The chain links TRBV2 to TRBJ2-2; TRBD1 aligns across 8 bases. CDR3 length equals 17 residues. V lost 4 bases, J lost 6 bases, and 13 bases stayed unmatched. Germline V CDR1 and CDR2: SNHLY, FYNNEI.

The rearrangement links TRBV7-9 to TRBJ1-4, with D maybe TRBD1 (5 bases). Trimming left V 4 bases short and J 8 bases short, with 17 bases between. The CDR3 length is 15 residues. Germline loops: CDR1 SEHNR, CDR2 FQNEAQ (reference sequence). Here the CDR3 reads CASSSRGGVEEKLFF. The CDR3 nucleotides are TGTGCCAGCAGCTCGCGGGGAGGGGTTGAAGAAAAACTGTTTTTT. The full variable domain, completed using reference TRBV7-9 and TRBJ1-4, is DTGVSQNPRHKITKRGQNVTFRCDPISEHNRLYWYRQTLGQGPEFLTYFQNEAQLEKSRLLSDRFSAERPKGSFSTLEIQRTEQGDSAMYLCASSSRGGVEEKLFFGSGTQLSVL.

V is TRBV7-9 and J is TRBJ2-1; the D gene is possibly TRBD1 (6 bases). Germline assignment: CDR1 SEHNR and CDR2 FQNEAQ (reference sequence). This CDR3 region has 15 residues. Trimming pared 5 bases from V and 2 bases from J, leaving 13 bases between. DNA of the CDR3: TGTGCCAGCAGCCACAGCACAGGGACCTACAATGAGCAGTTCTTC. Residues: CASSHSTGTYNEQFF.

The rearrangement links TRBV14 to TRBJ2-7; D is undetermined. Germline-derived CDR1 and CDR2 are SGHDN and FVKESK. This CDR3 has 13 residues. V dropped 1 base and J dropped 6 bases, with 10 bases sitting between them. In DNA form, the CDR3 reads TGTGCCAGCAGCCAAGTGCGACATGGCGAGCAGTACTTC. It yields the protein CASSQVRHGEQYF.